This T cell receptor beta chain was obtained from a study of STAT3 mutations in large granular lymphocyte leukemia. Points from the study as a whole: Suggested: STAT3 mutation was not the ancestral event for these clonal expansions. Variable sampling intervals and differing treatment regimens complicated linking therapy response to TCR clonal burden changes. All newly emerging clones after therapy were STAT3 wild type. Every T-LGLL patient had at least one immunodominant TCRbeta clonotype.

The ends lost 4 bases at V and 6 bases at J; junction bases unmatched: 8. CDR1 and CDR2 from the germline V gene are SGHNT and YYREEE (reference sequence). The CDR3 is 14 amino acids. Average productive template count per sample was about 40,773. Profiling relied on immunoSEQ multiplex PCR, and the TCRdb table lists in-frame clones only, not all of them. The sample gives under 25,000 clones, about 92% of which show up once; 45% is in the top ten. For this clone: Its target is unknown.

This rearrangement joins TRBV5-4 to TRBJ2-7; 9 bases align to TRBD1. The TCR sequence derives from a man in his 60s with T-cell large granular lymphocyte leukemia. Some clones in this sample may be carry-over from other donors' samples. The sequenced material came from peripheral blood mononuclear cells. The CDR3 spells CASSNPQGAGEQYF. The CDR3 DNA reads TGTGCCAGCAGCAACCCACAGGGGGCGGGCGAGCAGTACTTC.